The rows below give T cell receptor beta chains drawn from one sample of a study of blood T cell repertoires in COVID-19. Produced via immunoSEQ multiplex PCR; TCRdb's table is partial and in-frame only. The data contain 150,000 to 200,000 clones, about 86% of them singletons. Input material: peripheral blood. The origin of the receptors is a man aged 18 to 30 with active or convalescent COVID-19. CDR3s include the opening cysteine and the closing phenylalanine or tryptophan. A D gene is named only where the DNA matches it firmly. Rows give clone size only sometimes, using once, few, many, or a class for an expanded clone.

abundance,j_gene,d_gene,v_gene,CDR3nt,CDR3aa
NA,TRBJ1-5,NA,TRBV7-9,TGTGCCAGCAGCTTAGGAAGGGGAGGTGTGCTATACCAGCCCCAGCATTTT,CASSLGRGGVLYQPQHF
NA,TRBJ1-4,NA,TRBV27,TGTGCGACATTTTTAACCCCGCGGGCGGATGAAAAACTGTTTTTT,CATFLTPRADEKLFF
NA,TRBJ2-5,NA,TRBV6-1,TGTGCCAGCAGTGAAGACCCGAGCGGAGAAGAGACCCAGTACTTC,CASSEDPSGEETQYF
NA,TRBJ1-1,TRBD1,TRBV7-9,TGTGCCAGCAGCTCAACAGGGGACGCTACTGAAGCTTTCTTT,CASSSTGDATEAFF
NA,TRBJ2-3,NA,TRBV18,TGTGCCAGCTCACCACCGGCGGGGGCTTCAGATACGCAGTATTTT,CASSPPAGASDTQYF
few,TRBJ1-2,TRBD1,TRBV29-1,TGCAGCGTTGGGCAGGGGGGACTCTATGGCTACACCTTC,CSVGQGGLYGYTF
NA,TRBJ1-2,NA,TRBV10-3,TGTGCCATCAGTACGCGCAGGGAACAGGGAAACTATGGCTACACCTTC,CAISTRREQGNYGYTF
NA,TRBJ1-2,NA,TRBV6-5,TGTGCCAGCAGACCTCAGGGGAACTATGGCTACACCTTC,CASRPQGNYGYTF
once,TRBJ2-7,TRBD2,TRBV19,TGTGCCAGTAAGTGGGGCGGGGGTGACTCCTACGAGCAGTACTTC,CASKWGGGDSYEQYF
NA,TRBJ2-3,TRBD2,TRBV7-3,TGTGCCAGCAGCTTAAGCCTAGCGGGAGTTGATACGCAGTATTTT,CASSLSLAGVDTQYF
NA,TRBJ1-2,NA,TRBV6-6,TGTGCCAGCACTGGCGGGCCCTATGGCTACACCTTC,CASTGGPYGYTF
NA,TRBJ1-5,TRBD1,TRBV2,TGTGCCAGCAGGGACAGGGTGAGCAATCAGCCCCAGCATTTT,CASRDRVSNQPQHF
NA,TRBJ2-2,TRBD1,TRBV7-6,TGTGCCAGCAGCCCTGGACAGGCTCCTTACACCGGGGAGCTGTTTTTT,CASSPGQAPYTGELFF
NA,TRBJ2-5,TRBD2,TRBV7-2,TGTGCCAGCAGCTTGGGACTAGCGGGTCAAGAGACCCAGTACTTC,CASSLGLAGQETQYF
NA,TRBJ2-1,NA,TRBV28,TGTGCCAGCAAGGGTAGCGGCAATGAGCAGTTCTTC,CASKGSGNEQFF
NA,TRBJ1-3,TRBD1,TRBV19,TGTGCCAGTAGTGCCTTGACAGGGGCTGGAAACACCATATATTTT,CASSALTGAGNTIYF
NA,TRBJ1-3,NA,TRBV6-5,TGTGCCAGCAGCCCCTCAGTTGCCTCTGGAAACACCATATATTTT,CASSPSVASGNTIYF
NA,TRBJ1-1,NA,TRBV19,TGTGCCAGTAGAAGTGTTGTTTCGGACACTGAAGCTTTCTTT,CASRSVVSDTEAFF